This T cell receptor beta chain emerged from a study of OX40 agonist ivuxolimab in advanced cancers. Overall study context: While on treatment, patients had intravenous ivuxolimab at 0.01 to 10 mg/kg every 2 weeks. Notes on the study in general: It was also the case that some nonresponders had low normalized T-cell clonal expansion. The average count of expanded clones was higher among CD8+ T cells than among CD4+.

Clones were sequenced by immunoSEQ multiplex PCR, and TCRdb holds only the in-frame ones, with some missing. The data show tens of thousands of clones, 65% to 90% seen once. This CDR3 comprises 15 residues. CDR1 and CDR2 (germline): WSHSY, SAAADI. V trimming: 4 bases; J trimming: 4 bases; junction bases outside the gene matches: 6. This clone was observed once. Its antigen is unidentified. The source of this sequence is an adult with an advanced solid tumor such as melanoma, head and neck, liver or kidney cancer. The material sequenced was CD4+ or CD8+ T cells sorted from blood, taken in a trial of the OX40 agonist ivuxolimab. The chain is built from TRBV10-2 and TRBJ2-1; 8 bases map to TRBD2. The CDR3 DNA sequence: TGCGCCAGCAGTGGTTCACGGGAGGGATACAATGAGCAGTTCTTC. As protein: CASSGSREGYNEQFF.